This T cell receptor beta chain stems from a study of blood T cell repertoires in COVID-19. Per the authors' pipeline: Researchers report that nucleated cell counts were estimated from reference gene primer amplification. Repertoires were generated with immunoSEQ multiplex PCR, while TCRdb's copy carries only in-frame clones and drops some. V and J calls and clone size are as listed in that table; D and trimming were resolved from the DNA. The table shows 150,000 to 200,000 clones, with 84% occurring only once. Living in 25 or so US areas, the participants were between roughly 18 and 89 years of age. The study recruited exposed participants who had met a COVID-19 case within 2 weeks before entry. V lost 3 bases and J lost 5, with 14 bases in between. The germline V gene has CDR1 SGHTA and CDR2 FQGNSA. This CDR3 spans 15 amino acids.

The receptor was isolated from a woman aged 25 to 39 who had been exposed to COVID-19. Sequencing was done on a sample of PBMCs or T cells enriched from blood (not recorded which). The chain has TRBV7-2 and TRBJ1-5; D remains unclear. In nucleotides, the CDR3 is TGTGCCAGCAGCTTGAGGGTTTTTCGTGATCAGCCCCAGCATTTT. Its translation: CASSLRVFRDQPQHF.